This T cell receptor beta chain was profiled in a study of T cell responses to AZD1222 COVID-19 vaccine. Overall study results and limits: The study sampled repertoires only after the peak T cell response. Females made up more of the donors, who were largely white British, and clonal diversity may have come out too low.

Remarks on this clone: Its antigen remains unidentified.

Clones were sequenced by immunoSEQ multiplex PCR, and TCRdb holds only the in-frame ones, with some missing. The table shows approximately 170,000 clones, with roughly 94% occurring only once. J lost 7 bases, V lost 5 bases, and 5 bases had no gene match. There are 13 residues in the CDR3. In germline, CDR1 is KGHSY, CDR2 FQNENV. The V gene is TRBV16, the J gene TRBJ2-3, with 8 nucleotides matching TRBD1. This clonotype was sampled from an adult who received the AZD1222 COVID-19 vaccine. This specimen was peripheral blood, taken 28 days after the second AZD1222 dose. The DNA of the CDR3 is TGTGCCAGCAGCTCAGGGGGCGCATATACGCAGTATTTT. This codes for CASSSGGAYTQYF.